This T cell receptor beta chain was documented in a study of T cells in Graves' hyperthyroidism and ophthalmopathy. Germline V gene sequence: CDR1 LNHDA, CDR2 SQIVND (reference sequence). The CDR3 consists of 15 residues. The germline V and J ends were trimmed by 0 bases and 1 base, with 9 bases remaining between them. It was RNA transcripts that yielded the amplified TCR beta CDR3 regions. First-round RT-PCR of the TCR CDR3 relied on the HTBI primer set. TCRdb reprocessed the multiplex PCR reads with MiXCR, giving one entry per CDR3 protein. The repertoire holds about 400,000 distinct CDR3 sequences, 14% to 15% seen once, with approximately 32% in the top ten. This clonotype was seen a few times.

The specimen sequenced was blood. The TCR originated in a woman in her twenties or thirties with Graves' hyperthyroidism. The rearrangement links TRBV19 to TRBJ1-1; unclear D gene. The CDR3 reads CASSIDPGGNTEAFF. The DNA of the CDR3 is TGTGCCAGTAGTATAGATCCCGGCGGGAACACTGAAGCTTTCTTT.